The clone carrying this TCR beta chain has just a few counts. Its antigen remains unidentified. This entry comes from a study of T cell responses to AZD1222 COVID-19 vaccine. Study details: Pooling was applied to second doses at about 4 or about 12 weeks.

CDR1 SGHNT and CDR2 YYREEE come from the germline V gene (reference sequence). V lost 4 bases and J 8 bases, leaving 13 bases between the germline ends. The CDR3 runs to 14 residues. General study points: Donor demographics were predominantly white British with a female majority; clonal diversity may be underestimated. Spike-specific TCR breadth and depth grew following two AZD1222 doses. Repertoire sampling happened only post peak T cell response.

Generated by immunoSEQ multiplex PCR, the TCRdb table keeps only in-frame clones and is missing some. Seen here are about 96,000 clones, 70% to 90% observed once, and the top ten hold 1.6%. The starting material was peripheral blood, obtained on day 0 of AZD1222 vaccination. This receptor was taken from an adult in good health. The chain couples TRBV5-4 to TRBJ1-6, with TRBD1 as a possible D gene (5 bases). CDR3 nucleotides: TGTGCCAGCAGCCCTGACAGCTCGGATTCACCCCTCCACTTT. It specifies CASSPDSSDSPLHF.